This TCR beta chain appears in the sequencing data of a study of OX40 agonist ivuxolimab in advanced cancers. Points from the study as a whole: At 0.1 to 3.0 mg/kg and by week 6, CD4+ and CD8+ T cells in the blood had expanded clonally.

The CDR3 has 15 amino acids. After removal of 2 bases from V and 5 bases from J, the junction contained 7 bases not matched to a gene. Germline lookup yields CDR1 LGHNT and CDR2 FRNRAP. Libraries were prepared by immunoSEQ multiplex PCR; TCRdb keeps only in-frame clonotypes and omits some of them. The table lists 65,000 to 80,000 clones, about 90% of them singletons. At baseline, cycle 4 day 1, and cycle 7 day 1, blood was sampled. Comments on this clone: Its antigen is unknown.

The material was CD4+ or CD8+ T cells sorted from blood, obtained in a trial of the OX40 agonist ivuxolimab. This chain uses TRBV12-5 with TRBJ1-1, with TRBD1 matching 8 bases. The sequence came from an adult with an advanced solid tumor such as melanoma, head and neck, liver or kidney cancer. The CDR3 DNA is TGTGCTAGTGGTTTGATCCTGGACAGGGCAACTGAAGCTTTCTTT. It translates to CASGLILDRATEAFF.